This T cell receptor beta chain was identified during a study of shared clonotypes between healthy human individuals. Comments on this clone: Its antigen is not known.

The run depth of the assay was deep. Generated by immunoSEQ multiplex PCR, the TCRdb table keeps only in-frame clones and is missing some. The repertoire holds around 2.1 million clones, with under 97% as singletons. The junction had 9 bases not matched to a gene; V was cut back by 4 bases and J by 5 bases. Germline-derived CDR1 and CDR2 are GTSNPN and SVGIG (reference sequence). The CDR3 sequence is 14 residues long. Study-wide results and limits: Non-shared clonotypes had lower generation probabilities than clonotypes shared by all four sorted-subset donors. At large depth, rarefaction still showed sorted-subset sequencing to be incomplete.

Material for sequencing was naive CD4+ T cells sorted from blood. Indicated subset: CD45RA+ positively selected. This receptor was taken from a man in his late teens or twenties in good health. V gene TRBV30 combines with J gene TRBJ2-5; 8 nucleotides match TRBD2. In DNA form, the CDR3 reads TGTGCCTGGAACTCCGGACGGGGGGGGGAGACCCAGTACTTC. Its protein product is CAWNSGRGGETQYF.